Here is one TCR beta chain with its context. Assay: immunoSEQ multiplex PCR; the TCRdb copy retains only in-frame clones and omits some. The sample yields fewer than 80,000 clones, around 89% seen once. This sample was included in a study of OX40 agonist ivuxolimab in advanced cancers. CDR3 length: 15 amino acids. The germline CDR1 and CDR2 sequences are MNHNS and SASEGT. Trimming removed 7 bases from V and 1 base from J, with 16 bases in between. Sequencing used CD4+ or CD8+ T cells sorted from blood, obtained in a trial of the OX40 agonist ivuxolimab. The TCR was taken from an adult with an advanced solid tumor such as melanoma, head and neck, liver or kidney cancer. The chain uses TRBV6-1 and TRBJ1-1, with D maybe TRBD1 (6 bases). As DNA, the CDR3 is TGTGCCAGCAACTCGGGGGGACATAAGAACACTGAAGCTTTCTTT. As protein: CASNSGGHKNTEAFF.